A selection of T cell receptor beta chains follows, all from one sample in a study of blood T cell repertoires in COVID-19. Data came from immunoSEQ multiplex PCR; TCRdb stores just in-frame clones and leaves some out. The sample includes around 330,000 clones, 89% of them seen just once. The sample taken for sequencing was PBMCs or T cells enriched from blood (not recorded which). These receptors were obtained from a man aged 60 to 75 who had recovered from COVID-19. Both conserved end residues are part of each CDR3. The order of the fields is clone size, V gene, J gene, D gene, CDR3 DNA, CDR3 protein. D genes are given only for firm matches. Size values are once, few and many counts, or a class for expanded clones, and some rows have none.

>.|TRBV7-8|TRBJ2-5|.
TGTGCCAGCAGTCCAATACGGGAAGAGACCCAGTACTTC
CASSPIREETQYF
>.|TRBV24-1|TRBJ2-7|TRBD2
TGTGCCACCAGTGATTTAGGAACTAGCGGGACCTACGAGCAGTACTTC
CATSDLGTSGTYEQYF
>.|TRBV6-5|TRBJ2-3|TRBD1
TGTGCCAGCAGCCGGACAGGAGCACAACCCACGCAGTATTTT
CASSRTGAQPTQYF
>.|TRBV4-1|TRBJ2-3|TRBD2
TGCGCCAGCAGCCAAGATATTTGGTTTAGCGGGAGGAAAGTCACGCAGTATTTT
CASSQDIWFSGRKVTQYF
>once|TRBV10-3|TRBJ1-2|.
TGTGCCATCTCTCGGGGGACTCGGGATGGCTACACCTTC
CAISRGTRDGYTF
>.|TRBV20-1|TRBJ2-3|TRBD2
TGCAGTGCTGGGACTACGGGTACGCAGTATTTT
CSAGTTGTQYF
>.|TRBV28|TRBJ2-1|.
TGTGCCAGCAGTTTCAGGGGCTCCTACAATGAGCAGTTCTTC
CASSFRGSYNEQFF
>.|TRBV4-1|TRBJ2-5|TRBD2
TGCGCCAGCAGCCAAGATCGCAGCGGGAGGGGAGAGACCCAGTACTTC
CASSQDRSGRGETQYF
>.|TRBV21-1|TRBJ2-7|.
TGTGCCAGCAGCCCGCAGGGAAGATACGAGCAGTACTTC
CASSPQGRYEQYF
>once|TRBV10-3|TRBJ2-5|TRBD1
TGTGCCATCAGTGGGGCGACAGGGGGACAAGAGACCCAGTACTTC
CAISGATGGQETQYF
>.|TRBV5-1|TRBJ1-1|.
TGCGCCAGCAGCTTGGCTCTACAGGCAGCGGGTATCCACACTGAAGCTTTCTTT
CASSLALQAAGIHTEAFF
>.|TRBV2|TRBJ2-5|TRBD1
TGTGCCAGCAGTCTGACAGGGTGGAAAGAGACCCAGTACTTC
CASSLTGWKETQYF
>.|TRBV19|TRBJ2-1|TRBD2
TGTGCCAGTATGGGGACTAGCGGGAGGGGGTTCTTC
CASMGTSGRGFF
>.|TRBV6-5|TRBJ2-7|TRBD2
TGTGCCAGCAGTTACCCTAGCGGGCCGCGCTACGAGCAGTACTTC
CASSYPSGPRYEQYF
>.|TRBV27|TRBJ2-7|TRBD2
TGTGCCAGCAGTCTACTCGGAGCGGGAGGCCACGAGCAGTACTTC
CASSLLGAGGHEQYF
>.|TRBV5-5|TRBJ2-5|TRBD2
TGTGCCAGCAGCTTGGGGCTATGGACTAGGCTTCAAGAGACCCAGTACTTC
CASSLGLWTRLQETQYF
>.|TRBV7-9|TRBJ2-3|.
TGTGCCAGCAGCGTGACAGCCTCGAGCACAGATACGCAGTATTTT
CASSVTASSTDTQYF
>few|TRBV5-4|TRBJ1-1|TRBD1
TGTGCCAGCAGCTCGGGACAGGCTTCCACTGAAGCTTTCTTT
CASSSGQASTEAFF
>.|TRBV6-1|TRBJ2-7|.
TGTGCCAGCAGTGAAGGGAGGGGGCAGTACTTC
CASSEGRGQYF
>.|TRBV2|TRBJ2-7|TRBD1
TGTGCCAGCAGGTCCAACAGGGGCAACGAGCAGTACTTC
CASRSNRGNEQYF
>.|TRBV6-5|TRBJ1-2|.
TGTGCCAGCGGTCCCGGGAGTCACTATGGCTACACCTTC
CASGPGSHYGYTF
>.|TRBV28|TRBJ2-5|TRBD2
TGTGCCAGCAGTTTCTACGGGGGGGGCGCACGGGAGACCCAGTACTTC
CASSFYGGGARETQYF
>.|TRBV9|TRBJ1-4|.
TGTGCCAGCAGCCCCCGGTTGGGAGGCTTGGGTGAAAAACTGTTTTTT
CASSPRLGGLGEKLFF
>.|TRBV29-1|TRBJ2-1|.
TGCAGCGTTGAAGATCGGAAAAGCGGCCCCTACAATGAGCAGTTCTTC
CSVEDRKSGPYNEQFF
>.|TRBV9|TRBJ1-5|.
TGTGCCAGCAGCCCGACGAACGAGGGTGGCCAGCCCCAGCATTTT
CASSPTNEGGQPQHF
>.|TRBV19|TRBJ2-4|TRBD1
TGTGCCACCCGACAGGGGGCGCAAGACATTCAGTACTTC
CATRQGAQDIQYF
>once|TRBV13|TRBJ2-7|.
TGTGCCAGCAGCTTAGAGGGACTGCTCTACGAGCAGTACTTC
CASSLEGLLYEQYF
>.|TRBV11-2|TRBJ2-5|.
TGTGCCAGCAGCTTAGTGTTGGGGAGAGAGACCCAGTACTTC
CASSLVLGRETQYF
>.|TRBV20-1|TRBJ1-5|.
TGCAGTGCTAGTTCAGGGACTGGCAATCAGCCCCAGCATTTT
CSASSGTGNQPQHF
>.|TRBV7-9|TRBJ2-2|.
TGTGCCAGCACCGCCCTGGGGGCGACCGGGGAGCTGTTTTTT
CASTALGATGELFF
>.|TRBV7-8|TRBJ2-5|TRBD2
TGTGCCAGCTACCGCGGGGGGGACTCTGAGACCCAGTACTTC
CASYRGGDSETQYF
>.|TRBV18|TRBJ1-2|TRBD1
TGTGCCAGCTCACCTACAGGGGGTGAGAGCTATGGCTACACCTTC
CASSPTGGESYGYTF
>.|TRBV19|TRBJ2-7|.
TGTGCCAGTAGCGCGCTAGCGAGCTCCTACGAGCAGTACTTC
CASSALASSYEQYF
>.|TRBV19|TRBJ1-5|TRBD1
TGTGCCAGTAGTACGATCAGGACAGGGGGAGAGCAGCCCCAGCATTTT
CASSTIRTGGEQPQHF
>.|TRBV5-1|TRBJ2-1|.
TGCGCCAGCAGCTTGGGTGACAGCCTTTCCTACAATGAGCAGTTCTTC
CASSLGDSLSYNEQFF
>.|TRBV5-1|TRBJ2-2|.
TGCGCCAGCAGCTTGGCCCTAGCCGGGGAGCTGTTTTTT
CASSLALAGELFF